These 31 T cell receptor beta chains were all obtained from the same sample, sequenced in a study of PD-1 blockade in classical Hodgkin lymphoma. Sequenced by immunoSEQ multiplex PCR; TCRdb stores in-frame clones only, minus some. Among some 110,000 clones listed, around nine tenths were seen once. Time point defined: cycle 4 day 1 (C4D1), after 6 weeks of nivolumab. Each and every patient relapsed after autologous stem cell transplantation, and patients got differing brentuximab vedotin exposure. The input for sequencing was peripheral blood mononuclear cells (PBMCs), taken before the fourth cycle of nivolumab. These receptor sequences come from a human donor with classical Hodgkin lymphoma.

V gene TRBV29-1 combines with J gene TRBJ2-5; D uncertain. V was trimmed by 6 bases and J by 5 bases, leaving 16 bases between them. CDR3 length: 13 residues. Germline-derived CDR1 and CDR2 are SQVTM and ANQGSEA. The CDR3: CSVAHGDRETQYF. The CDR3 region has the DNA TGCAGCGTCGCCCACGGAGATAGGGAGACCCAGTACTTC.

The chain employs TRBV11-2 and TRBJ2-7; D is tentatively TRBD1 or TRBD2 (8 bases each). Per the germline V gene, CDR1 is SGHAT and CDR2 is FQNNGV. Trimming removed 0 bases from V and 6 bases from J, with 30 bases in between. This CDR3 has 20 residues. CDR3 region: CASSLDLAGGAGGYRFEQYF. The CDR3, as DNA: TGTGCCAGCAGCTTAGACTTGGCAGGGGGCGCGGGGGGCTATAGGTTCGAGCAGTACTTC.

This clone was detected only once. The chain couples TRBV5-4 to TRBJ2-7; 9 bases map to TRBD2. The germline V gene encodes CDR1 SGHNT and CDR2 YYREEE (reference sequence). V shed 3 bases, J shed 5 bases, and the junction held 9 bases outside the gene matches. The CDR3 has 15 amino acids. The CDR3 sequence is CASSSGASGNHEQYF. The CDR3 bases are TGTGCCAGCAGCTCTGGGGCTAGCGGGAACCACGAGCAGTACTTC.

The CDR3 DNA follows: TGTGCCAGTAGCGCACCGGGACGTCAAGCCAAAAACATTCAGTACTTC. This gives the protein CASSAPGRQAKNIQYF. The genes are TRBV19 and TRBJ2-4, with D possibly being TRBD1 or TRBD2 (5 bases each). The CDR3 loop spans 16 amino acids. V lost 6 bases and J 0 bases, leaving 15 bases between the germline ends. CDR1 and CDR2 from the germline V gene are LNHDA and SQIVND (reference sequence).

The chain carries TRBV30 and TRBJ1-3; no clear D. The germline CDR1 and CDR2 sequences are GTSNPN and SVGIG (reference sequence). V was pared by 2 bases and J by 6 bases, with 8 bases between. The CDR3 spans 12 residues. For the CDR3, the DNA is TGTGCCTGGAGTTTGCAGGCAAACACCATATATTTT. This translates into CAWSLQANTIYF.

This chain links TRBV7-6 with TRBJ1-2; tentative D call: TRBD1 (5 bases). The CDR3 loop spans 13 amino acids. The V gene's germline CDR1 is SGHVS and CDR2 FNYEAQ. V was trimmed by 4 bases and J by 8 bases, leaving 14 bases between them. CDR3 amino acids: CASSSRDLRGYTF. The CDR3 DNA reads as TGTGCCAGCAGCTCAAGGGACCTCAGGGGCTACACCTTC.

CDR3 DNA sequence: TGTGCCTGGACCCCGGGACAGGGTCACAATGAGCAGTTCTTC. It is translated as CAWTPGQGHNEQFF. This chain connects TRBV30 to TRBJ2-1, with 9 nucleotides matching TRBD1. Losses at the gene ends were 4 bases for V and 5 bases for J; bases not matched to a gene: 6. Germline values: CDR1 GTSNPN, CDR2 SVGIG (reference sequence). There are 14 residues in the CDR3.

This sequence joins TRBV27 and TRBJ2-3; 7 nucleotides align to TRBD1. CDR3 length equals 15 residues. Germline V gene lookup returns CDR1 MNHEY and CDR2 SMNVEV (reference sequence). V lost 3 bases, J lost 1 base, and 4 bases stayed unmatched. The CDR3 nucleotides are TGTGCCAGCAGTTTCGGACAGGAGCGCACAGATACGCAGTATTTT. This encodes CASSFGQERTDTQYF.

The chain links TRBV29-1 to TRBJ2-5, with 9 bases aligning to TRBD1. Trimming cost V 8 bases and J 5 bases; bases outside gene matches: 9. The CDR3 runs to 13 residues. Germline lookup yields CDR1 SQVTM and CDR2 ANQGSEA. The CDR3 DNA reads as TGCAGCCTGGGACAGGGTTATGGGGAGACCCAGTACTTC. Translation: CSLGQGYGETQYF.

The V gene is TRBV7-9, the J gene TRBJ2-7, with 10 bases aligning to TRBD1. The CDR3 is made up of 15 amino acids. Germline CDR1 reads SEHNR; CDR2 reads FQNEAQ (reference sequence). Trimming at V came to 2 bases and at J to 3 bases, leaving 4 bases not matched to a gene. Here the CDR3 reads CASSLPGQGIYEQYF. The CDR3 bases are TGTGCCAGCAGCTTACCGGGACAGGGGATCTACGAGCAGTACTTC.

The rearrangement links TRBV5-6 to TRBJ1-2; TRBD1 might be the D (5 bases). This CDR3 is built from 15 residues. The V gene's germline CDR1 is SGHDT and CDR2 YYEEEE. The V gene lost 5 bases and the J gene lost 6 bases, with 20 bases spanning the gap. CDR3 in amino acids: CASRRKGARTDGYTF. Written as DNA, the CDR3 is TGTGCCAGCAGGCGCAAAGGGGCCAGAACGGATGGCTACACCTTC.

CDR3 in amino acids: CASSPRVSSYEQYF. CDR3 bases: TGTGCCAGCAGCCCTCGGGTGAGCTCCTACGAGCAGTACTTC. The chain couples TRBV9 to TRBJ2-7, with D uncertain. This CDR3 is built from 14 residues. Trimming removed 4 bases at V and 0 bases at J, with 11 bases between. Germline V CDR1 and CDR2: SGDLS, YYNGEE. The whole variable domain, filled in from reference TRBV9 and TRBJ2-7, reads DSGVTQTPKHLITATGQRVTLRCSPRSGDLSVYWYQQSLDQGLQFLIQYYNGEERAKGNILERFSAQQFPDLHSELNLSSLELGDSALYFCASSPRVSSYEQYFGPGTRLTVT.

This clone has a single count. This chain uses TRBV29-1 with TRBJ1-5; no clear D. The V end was cut by 6 bases, the J end by 3 bases, with 15 bases between. This CDR3 region has 14 residues. Looked up from germline, CDR1 is SQVTM and CDR2 is ANQGSEA. Here the CDR3 reads CSVIIPGPNQPQHF. CDR3 bases: TGCAGCGTGATCATCCCCGGACCCAATCAGCCCCAGCATTTT.

This clone showed up just once. This rearrangement joins TRBV19 to TRBJ2-7; 9 bases align to TRBD2. Trimming took 3 bases from V and 1 from J; bases not matched to a gene: 16. This CDR3 is built from 19 residues. Germline values: CDR1 LNHDA, CDR2 SQIVND (reference sequence). The CDR3: CASSIGSMGAGGPSYEQYF. CDR3 DNA: TGTGCCAGTAGTATTGGGTCCATGGGAGCGGGAGGCCCTTCCTACGAGCAGTACTTC.

The chain recombines TRBV2 with TRBJ2-3; no clear D gene. Trimming stripped 3 bases from V and 2 bases from J, with 15 bases between. Germline assignment: CDR1 SNHLY and CDR2 FYNNEI. The CDR3 runs 16 residues. CDR3 loop: CASSDSWGRPTDTQYF. For the CDR3, the DNA is TGTGCCAGCAGTGATTCGTGGGGTCGACCCACAGATACGCAGTATTTT.

This chain joins TRBV27 and TRBJ1-1; D is possibly TRBD1 (5 bases). The CDR3 totals 14 residues. CDR1 is MNHEY and CDR2 is SMNVEV in the germline V gene (reference sequence). V was shortened by 1 base and J by 6 bases, with 12 bases between the two germline ends. The CDR3 is CASSLFQGRAEAFF. The CDR3 DNA is TGTGCCAGCAGTTTATTTCAGGGTCGGGCTGAAGCTTTCTTT.

The chain recombines TRBV25-1 with TRBJ2-5, with a possible D match to TRBD2 (6 bases). Germline V CDR1 and CDR2: MGHDK, SYGVNS. The CDR3 loop spans 14 amino acids. Trimming cost V 5 bases and J 5 bases, with 15 bases left between them. The DNA of the CDR3 is TGTGCCAGCAGTAAAATCGGGAGTTCGGAGACCCAGTACTTC. This translates into CASSKIGSSETQYF.

The chain couples TRBV4-1 to TRBJ1-5, with D tentatively TRBD1 (5 bases). This CDR3 comprises 16 residues. V was pared by 0 bases and J by 4 bases, with 13 bases between. CDR1 and CDR2 from the germline V gene are MGHRA and YSYEKL. The CDR3 here is CASSQDSSGINQPQHF. CDR3 bases: TGCGCCAGCAGCCAAGATTCGTCAGGGATTAATCAGCCCCAGCATTTT.

Turning to this clone: The sample has other DNA sequences that encode this CDR3 too. J is TRBJ1-5 and V is TRBV19, with unresolved D. CDR1 LNHDA and CDR2 SQIVND come from the germline V gene (reference sequence). Trimming removed 3 bases from V and 6 bases from J, with 15 bases in between. The CDR3 totals 15 residues. CDR3 nucleotides: TGTGCCAGTAGTATCGGCAGGCAAGGAGGTCAGCCCCAGCATTTT. Translating it yields CASSIGRQGGQPQHF.

The chain couples TRBV27 to TRBJ2-1; possibly TRBD2 for D (6 bases). V was pared by 6 bases and J by 5 bases, with 14 bases between. The CDR3 consists of 14 residues. Germline V gives CDR1 MNHEY, CDR2 SMNVEV (reference sequence). This chain's CDR3 is CASSFSPGDNEQFF. DNA for the CDR3: TGTGCCAGCAGCTTCAGTCCGGGAGACAATGAGCAGTTCTTC.

V is TRBV29-1 and J is TRBJ1-1; D ambiguous. Germline values: CDR1 SQVTM, CDR2 ANQGSEA. Trimming took 5 bases from V and 4 from J, leaving 5 bases between them. This CDR3 is 10 amino acids long. Written as DNA, the CDR3 is TGCAGCGTTCGGGGCACTGAAGCTTTCTTT. This translates into CSVRGTEAFF.

This chain connects TRBV19 to TRBJ1-3; TRBD1 might be the D (6 bases). This CDR3 is built from 16 residues. Trimming removed 3 bases from V and 2 bases from J, with 14 bases in between. Germline V gene data show CDR1 as LNHDA and CDR2 as SQIVND (reference sequence). This chain's CDR3 is CASSIRAGGTGNTIYF. CDR3 in DNA: TGTGCCAGTAGTATTCGAGCCGGGGGCACTGGAAACACCATATATTTT.

This chain joins TRBV7-9 and TRBJ2-7; D is possibly TRBD1 (6 bases). CDR1 SEHNR and CDR2 FQNEAQ come from the germline V gene (reference sequence). V lost 7 bases, J lost 7 bases, and 11 bases lay in between. CDR3 size: 11 residues. The CDR3 DNA is TGTGCCAGCACCCATGGGACAGAGCAGTACTTC. It is translated as CASTHGTEQYF. Complete variable domain (other parts from reference TRBV7-9 and TRBJ2-7): DTGVSQNPRHKITKRGQNVTFRCDPISEHNRLYWYRQTLGQGPEFLTYFQNEAQLEKSRLLSDRFSAERPKGSFSTLEIQRTEQGDSAMYLCASTHGTEQYFGPGTRLTVT.

The V and J genes are TRBV5-4 and TRBJ2-3; D is undetermined. With 0 bases removed from V and 0 bases from J, the gap between germline ends came to 11 bases. Germline V CDR1 and CDR2: SGHNT, YYREEE (reference sequence). The CDR3 has 16 amino acids. The CDR3, as DNA: TGTGCCAGCAGCTTGGAAGCAGGCCAAAGCACAGATACGCAGTATTTT. Encoded protein: CASSLEAGQSTDTQYF.

The V gene is TRBV9, the J gene TRBJ2-3; 9 bases line up with TRBD2. Per the germline V gene, CDR1 is SGDLS and CDR2 is YYNGEE. V dropped 2 bases and J dropped 2; count of bases not matched to a gene: 3. This CDR3 region has 15 residues. The chain's CDR3 is CASSVTSGHTDTQYF. CDR3 bases: TGTGCCAGCAGCGTGACTAGCGGACACACAGATACGCAGTATTTT. Variable domain in full (rest from reference TRBV9 and TRBJ2-3): DSGVTQTPKHLITATGQRVTLRCSPRSGDLSVYWYQQSLDQGLQFLIQYYNGEERAKGNILERFSAQQFPDLHSELNLSSLELGDSALYFCASSVTSGHTDTQYFGPGTRLTVL.

The rearrangement uses TRBV30 and TRBJ1-5, with a possible D match to TRBD1 (5 bases). CDR1 is GTSNPN, CDR2 SVGIG, per germline (reference sequence). Trimming stripped 0 bases from V and 1 base from J, with 10 bases between. CDR3 length equals 15 residues. This chain's CDR3 is CAWSVEGQSNQPQHF. In DNA, the CDR3 is TGTGCCTGGAGTGTGGAAGGACAAAGCAATCAGCCCCAGCATTTT.

The table lists this clone with a few counts. The J gene is TRBJ1-3, the V gene TRBV30; possibly TRBD1 for D (5 bases). CDR1 is GTSNPN and CDR2 is SVGIG in the germline V gene (reference sequence). Trimming left V 2 bases short and J 15 bases short, with 23 bases between. The CDR3 runs 14 residues. This CDR3 reads CAWSQWDGFSVPYF. As DNA, the CDR3 is TGTGCCTGGAGTCAATGGGACGGCTTCTCTGTCCCATATTTT.

Of note for this clone: This may arise from a read error, as a much more abundant clone is one base away. V gene TRBV5-1 combines with J gene TRBJ1-1, with D hard to call. CDR1 and CDR2 from the germline V gene are SGHRS and YFSETQ. This CDR3 spans 14 amino acids. The CDR3 DNA reads as TGCACCAGCAGCTTGGCTTCCGGCGGCACTGAAGCTTTCTTT. Its translation is CTSSLASGGTEAFF.

The chain carries TRBV15 and TRBJ2-1; 7 nucleotides agree with TRBD2. The V segment lost 1 base and the J segment 3 bases; nucleotides outside the gene matches: 6. The CDR3 is 16 amino acids. Germline V gene lookup returns CDR1 LNHNV and CDR2 YYDKDF (reference sequence). DNA for the CDR3: TGTGCCACCAGCAGAGTCGATAGCGGGTTCTACAATGAGCAGTTCTTC. Translated: CATSRVDSGFYNEQFF.

V is TRBV27 and J is TRBJ1-1; 9 bases line up with TRBD1. Germline V CDR1 and CDR2: MNHEY, SMNVEV (reference sequence). Unmatched junction bases numbered 9, after V lost 6 bases and J lost 1 base. CDR3 size: 16 residues. CDR3 amino acids: CASRGGPGQGNTEAFF. The CDR3 bases are TGTGCCAGCAGGGGGGGCCCGGGACAGGGGAACACTGAAGCTTTCTTT.

The rearrangement uses TRBV15 and TRBJ2-7; D gene uncertain. Between the trimmed V and J ends, which lost 2 bases and 7 bases, there was a span of 12 bases. Germline V gene lookup returns CDR1 LNHNV and CDR2 YYDKDF (reference sequence). This CDR3 comprises 13 residues. This CDR3 is CATSRPPTLEQYF. The CDR3, as DNA: TGTGCCACCAGCAGACCGCCTACCTTGGAGCAGTACTTC.